The sample holds a few counts of the clone carrying this TCR beta chain. The antigen is undetermined. Every participating donor gave one draw, a heparinised blood sample averaging roughly 0.12 L. Purity exceeding 95% was reached by all sorted populations. Reverse transcription of all isolated RNA meant that expressed TCRB transcripts were sequenced. Sequencing used immunoSEQ multiplex PCR; TCRdb keeps in-frame clones, though not all of them. The sample includes about 660,000 clones, roughly 13% of them seen just once. These data originate in a study of beta chain features in type 1 diabetes. Study as a whole: Similarity in age, gender and cell yields was seen between patients and healthy donors.

Points from the study as a whole: Shorter TCRB CDR3s, moderately but significantly so, were found in Type 1 diabetes patients in all four CD4+ subsets.

The sequence derives from a young man with type 1 diabetes. Specimen: naive CD4+ T cells from blood.

The CDR3 spells CASSQGLDRGLETQYF. The CDR3 nucleotides read TGTGCCAGCAGCCAAGGGTTGGACAGGGGGCTCGAGACCCAGTACTTC. The chain recombines TRBV4-2 with TRBJ2-5; TRBD1 matches at 11 bases. The CDR3 is 16 amino acids. CDR1 is LGHNA and CDR2 is YNFKEQ in the germline V gene. V lost 1 base, J lost 5 bases, and 6 bases stayed unmatched.